The sequence of this T cell receptor (beta chain) was determined in a study of T cells after yellow fever vaccination. At the level of the study: Those fractions that held only low numbers of cells were prepared using the SMART-Seq v4 Ultra Low Input RNA kit. Points from the study as a whole: Reappearing after the booster were most of the clones from primary vaccination (around 96% CD4, around 88% CD8). CD4 and CD8 compartments shared a small share of clonotypes, likely from convergent recombination.

Concerning this clonotype itself: Antigen unknown.

The 5'RACE template-switching step produced TCR cDNA and added a universal primer site and UMIs. TCRdb fed the 5' RACE reads into MiXCR, producing one record per CDR3 protein. The table records about 320,000 distinct CDR3 sequences, approximately 13% of them present only once. V shed 9 bases and J shed 8 bases, with 19 bases lying between them. CDR3 length: 14 residues. CDR1 SGHTA and CDR2 FQGTGA come from the germline V gene. This material consisted of CD4+ T cells sorted from PBMCs, taken 15 days after the yellow fever booster vaccination. The V gene is TRBV7-3, the J gene TRBJ2-2; D might be TRBD1 or TRBD2, each matching 5 bases. The origin of this receptor is a man in his late teens or twenties who received the YFV17D yellow fever vaccine. CDR3 DNA: TGTGCCAGGAGCGGCGGACAACCCGCGGGGGAGCTGTTTTTT. Its translation is CARSGGQPAGELFF.